Each of the 28 T cell receptor beta chains below was sequenced from the same sample in a study of control samples from healthy donors and cancer patients. TCRdb's table, derived via immunoSEQ multiplex PCR, lists solely in-frame clones and lacks some. Of some 140,000 clones listed, around 92% are singletons. The specimen sequenced was PBMCs. The receptors come from a man aged 50-60 years with head and neck cancer.

The rearrangement joins TRBV27 to TRBJ2-1; D is unclear. Trimming left V 3 bases short and J 9 bases short, with 6 bases between. This CDR3 comprises 11 residues. Germline values: CDR1 MNHEY, CDR2 SMNVEV (reference sequence). In DNA, the CDR3 is TGTGCCAGCAGTTTTCGGAGTGAGCAGTTCTTC. It specifies CASSFRSEQFF.

The J gene is TRBJ1-1, the V gene TRBV6-2 or TRBV6-3, with D hard to call. The CDR3 consists of 16 residues. Per germline, CDR1 MNHEY and CDR2 SVGEGT. V lost 3 bases, J lost 1 base, and 15 bases lay in between. CDR3 nucleotides: TGTGCCAGCAGTTATAACGTAGAACTTGGGAACACTGAAGCTTTCTTT. Translated, it gives CASSYNVELGNTEAFF.

This clone was detected only a few times. The chain couples TRBV21-1 to TRBJ2-1; the DNA was not used to check the table's D call, TRBD2. TRBV21-1 is shown as a pseudogene. The CDR3 extends over 17 amino acids. In DNA, the CDR3 is TGTGCCAGCAGCATCTGGACTAGCGGGTCCCCCTACAATGAGCAGTTCTTC. Its translation: CASSIWTSGSPYNEQFF.

A few counts support this clone. The chain recombines TRBV11-2 with TRBJ2-3; D gene unclear. Trimming took 2 bases from V and 5 from J, leaving 5 bases between them. The germline gives CDR1 SGHAT, CDR2 FQNNGV. This CDR3 is built from 12 residues. Here the CDR3 reads CASSLNEDTQYF. The CDR3 nucleotides read TGTGCCAGCAGCTTAAACGAAGATACGCAGTATTTT.

The gene calls are TRBV18 and TRBJ1-5; a weak D match, TRBD1 (6 bases). V lost 3 bases and J lost 7, with 13 bases in between. There are 14 residues in the CDR3. Germline CDR1 KGHSH, CDR2 LQKENI. CDR3 in amino acids: CASSPFQGPQPQHF. CDR3 DNA sequence: TGTGCCAGCTCACCTTTTCAGGGGCCGCAGCCCCAGCATTTT. Combining the CDR3 with reference TRBV18 and TRBJ1-5 gives the whole variable domain NAGVMQNPRHLVRRRGQEARLRCSPMKGHSHVYWYRQLPEEGLKFMVYLQKENIIDESGMPKERFSAEFPKEGPSILRIQQVVRGDSAAYFCASSPFQGPQPQHFGDGTRLSIL.

The chain combines TRBV2 with TRBJ2-5; no firm D call. The CDR3 extends over 10 amino acids. V gave up 10 bases and J gave up 5 bases, with 8 bases separating them. Per the germline V gene, CDR1 is SNHLY and CDR2 is FYNNEI. CDR3 DNA sequence: TGTGCCATCCGCCTTGAGACCCAGTACTTC. Its translation is CAIRLETQYF.

J is TRBJ1-3 and V is TRBV18; a weak D match, TRBD1 (6 bases). The length of the CDR3 is 16 residues. The V end lost 4 bases, the J end lost 3 bases, and 16 bases lay between the germline ends. From germline, CDR1 is KGHSH and CDR2 LQKENI. The CDR3: CASSLQPTGNGNTIYF. CDR3 sequence (DNA): TGTGCCAGCTCACTCCAACCTACAGGGAATGGAAACACCATATATTTT.

The V call is TRBV6-5, the J call TRBJ1-1; no clear D. V lost 3 bases, J lost 0 bases, and 14 bases lay in between. The CDR3 is 16 residues long. CDR1 and CDR2 (germline): MNHEY, SVGAGI. The CDR3 bases are TGTGCCAGCAGTTATGGATCAGATACTATGAACACTGAAGCTTTCTTT. It translates to CASSYGSDTMNTEAFF.

The J gene is TRBJ1-1, the V gene TRBV5-1, with D possibly TRBD1 on 5 matching bases. The V and J ends lost 3 bases and 0 bases respectively, with 6 bases between them. The CDR3 runs to 13 residues. CDR1 is SGHRS and CDR2 is YFSETQ in the germline V gene. The CDR3 loop reads CASSWDLNTEAFF. In nucleotides, the CDR3 is TGCGCCAGCAGCTGGGACCTGAACACTGAAGCTTTCTTT. Full variable domain (outside the CDR3, taken from reference TRBV5-1 and TRBJ1-1): KAGVTQTPRYLIKTRGQQVTLSCSPISGHRSVSWYQQTPGQGLQFLFEYFSETQRNKGNFPGRFSGRQFSNSRSEMNVSTLELGDSALYLCASSWDLNTEAFFGQGTRLTVV.

The chain employs TRBV19 and TRBJ1-1; D call uncertain. The CDR3 has 15 residues. The V end lost 3 bases, the J end lost 1 base, and 12 bases lay between the germline ends. Germline V lookup: CDR1 LNHDA, CDR2 SQIVND (reference sequence). The CDR3 sequence: CASSIEWAPNTEAFF. DNA for the CDR3: TGTGCCAGTAGTATTGAATGGGCTCCGAACACTGAAGCTTTCTTT.

The V gene is TRBV5-8, the J gene TRBJ2-7, with no clear D. There are 15 residues in the CDR3. CDR1 SGHTS and CDR2 YDEGEE come from the germline V gene. The ends were cut back, 0 bases at V and 2 bases at J, with 12 bases in the middle. CDR3 nucleotides: TGTGCCAGCAGCTTGGGGTCCAACTGGGCCTACGAGCAGTACTTC. This sequence encodes CASSLGSNWAYEQYF.

This chain joins TRBV6-5 and TRBJ2-7; the match to TRBD1 covers 10 bases. V shed 2 bases, J shed 2 bases, and the junction held 6 bases outside the gene matches. The germline CDR1 and CDR2 sequences are MNHEY and SVGAGI. This CDR3 has 16 residues. This CDR3 reads CASSYIRDRGPYEQYF. In DNA, the CDR3 is TGTGCCAGCAGTTACATACGGGACAGGGGTCCCTACGAGCAGTACTTC.

The J gene is TRBJ2-2, the V gene TRBV5-1, with D maybe TRBD2 (6 bases). The germline CDR1 and CDR2 sequences are SGHRS and YFSETQ. CDR3 size: 15 residues. Trimming shortened V by 1 base and J by 2 bases, and 9 bases separated the two germline ends. The DNA for the CDR3 is TGCGCCAGCAGCTTGCGGCGGGGCAACACCGGGGAGCTGTTTTTT. Protein: CASSLRRGNTGELFF.

The V and J genes are TRBV28 and TRBJ1-2; D is ambiguous. Germline loops: CDR1 MDHEN, CDR2 SYDVKM. The CDR3 contains 13 residues. The V gene lost 4 bases and the J gene lost 4 bases, with 10 bases spanning the gap. CDR3 loop: CASSSGGSYGYTF. CDR3 DNA: TGTGCCAGCAGTTCGGGCGGCTCCTATGGCTACACCTTC.

This chain connects TRBV28 to TRBJ2-5; 8 bases align to TRBD2. After removal of 10 bases from V and 4 bases from J, the junction contained 17 bases not matched to a gene. CDR1 and CDR2 from the germline V gene are MDHEN and SYDVKM. The CDR3 consists of 16 residues. CDR3 in DNA: TGTGCCACTCGTGTCCTCGGGAGGGGAGGGGCAGAGACCCAGTACTTC. Translated: CATRVLGRGGAETQYF. Full variable domain (remainder filled in from reference TRBV28 and TRBJ2-5): DVKVTQSSRYLVKRTGEKVFLECVQDMDHENMFWYRQDPGLGLRLIYFSYDVKMKEKGDIPEGYSVSREKKERFSLILESASTNQTSMYLCATRVLGRGGAETQYFGPGTRLLVL.

The chain carries TRBV9 and TRBJ2-4; D is perhaps TRBD2 (6 bases). The ends were cut back, 0 bases at V and 3 bases at J, with 7 bases in the middle. Per germline, CDR1 SGDLS and CDR2 YYNGEE. This CDR3 contains 14 residues. This CDR3 is CASSVDSGKNIQYF. The CDR3 coding sequence is TGTGCCAGCAGCGTAGATAGCGGCAAAAACATTCAGTACTTC.

The V call is TRBV11-2, the J call TRBJ1-1; TRBD1 aligns across 7 bases. From germline, CDR1 is SGHAT and CDR2 FQNNGV. CDR3 length equals 13 residues. Unmatched junction bases numbered 6, after V lost 5 bases and J lost 6 bases. The CDR3 DNA reads as TGTGCCAGCAGCCCAAACAGGGGCCCTGAAGCTTTCTTT. Amino acids: CASSPNRGPEAFF.

The V gene is TRBV5-6, the J gene TRBJ1-2; the match to TRBD1 covers 9 bases. V dropped 2 bases and J dropped 7; count of bases not matched to a gene: 6. CDR1 and CDR2 from the germline V gene are SGHDT and YYEEEE. The CDR3 totals 14 residues. The CDR3 DNA reads TGTGCCAGCAGCTTTGGGACAGGGACTACTGGCTACACCTTC. Amino acids: CASSFGTGTTGYTF.

V and J are TRBV27 and TRBJ1-1, with 12 bases matching TRBD1. Trimming took 6 bases from V and 1 from J; bases not matched to a gene: 6. The CDR3 sequence is 16 residues long. The germline CDR1 and CDR2 sequences are MNHEY and SMNVEV (reference sequence). CDR3 DNA: TGTGCCAGCAGGGGGACAGGGGGCATCGGGAACACTGAAGCTTTCTTT. Encoded protein: CASRGTGGIGNTEAFF.

The genes are TRBV19 and TRBJ2-1, with D hard to call. V was cut by 4 bases and J by 4 bases, with 5 bases left in between. The CDR3 length is 12 residues. Germline V gene data show CDR1 as LNHDA and CDR2 as SQIVND (reference sequence). CDR3 bases: TGTGCCAGTAGTACCCGGTACAATGAGCAGTTCTTC. This codes for CASSTRYNEQFF.

The chain recombines TRBV11-1 with TRBJ2-7; D unresolved. Looked up from germline, CDR1 is SGHAT and CDR2 is FQDESV (reference sequence). The length of the CDR3 is 12 residues. The germline V and J ends were trimmed by 3 bases and 4 bases, with 7 bases remaining between them. CDR3 in amino acids: CASSFEWYEQYF. As DNA, the CDR3 is TGTGCCAGCAGCTTCGAGTGGTACGAGCAGTACTTC.

This sequence joins TRBV6-2 or TRBV6-3 and TRBJ2-7, with 11 bases lining up with TRBD2. The germline CDR1 and CDR2 sequences are MNHEY and SVGEGT. Trimming took 2 bases from V and 4 from J; bases not matched to a gene: 7. The CDR3 is made up of 16 amino acids. CDR3: CASSYGTSGSIYEQYF. For the CDR3, the DNA is TGTGCCAGCAGTTACGGTACTAGCGGGAGCATTTACGAGCAGTACTTC.

This chain links TRBV2 with TRBJ1-2; D unclear. V lost 6 bases and J 8 bases, leaving 10 bases between the germline ends. CDR1 is SNHLY and CDR2 is FYNNEI in the germline V gene. CDR3 size: 11 residues. The CDR3 nucleotides read TGTGCCAGCAGATTGTTTGGGGGCTACACCTTC. Amino acids: CASRLFGGYTF. Combining the CDR3 with reference TRBV2 and TRBJ1-2 gives the whole variable domain EPEVTQTPSHQVTQMGQEVILRCVPISNHLYFYWYRQILGQKVEFLVSFYNNEISEKSEIFDDQFSVERPDGSNFTLKIRSTKLEDSAMYFCASRLFGGYTFGSGTRLTVV.

The chain recombines TRBV7-6 with TRBJ2-7; D gene ambiguous. The CDR3 is 14 residues long. Germline lookup yields CDR1 SGHVS and CDR2 FNYEAQ. Trimming pared 5 bases from V and 5 bases from J, leaving 16 bases between. CDR3 DNA sequence: TGTGCCAGCAGCGACTCCCGGAACTGGAACGAGCAGTACTTC. Protein: CASSDSRNWNEQYF.

The rearrangement uses TRBV3-1 (or the pseudogene TRBV3-2) and TRBJ1-6; the D gene is possibly TRBD1 (6 bases). Trimming removed 3 bases from V and 7 bases from J, with 13 bases in between. The CDR3 contains 15 residues. CDR1 LGHDT and CDR2 YNNKEL come from the germline V gene (reference sequence). The chain's CDR3 is CASSQAGAVNSPLHF. The DNA of the CDR3 is TGTGCCAGCAGCCAGGCAGGGGCGGTGAATTCACCCCTCCACTTT.

The chain carries TRBV6-2 or TRBV6-3 and TRBJ1-2; D is ambiguous. V was trimmed by 3 bases and J by 1 base, leaving 6 bases between them. CDR1 is MNHEY and CDR2 is SVGEGT in the germline V gene. CDR3 length: 13 amino acids. This CDR3 is CASSYGDNYGYTF. For the CDR3, the DNA is TGTGCCAGCAGTTATGGGGATAACTATGGCTACACCTTC.

The chain carries TRBV9 and TRBJ2-2, with D tentatively TRBD2 (5 bases). The V end was cut by 4 bases, the J end by 6 bases, with 7 bases between. This CDR3 is built from 12 residues. In germline, CDR1 is SGDLS, CDR2 YYNGEE. The CDR3 DNA reads TGTGCCAGCAGCCACGGGGCCGGGGAGCTGTTTTTT. The encoded protein is CASSHGAGELFF. The full variable domain, its missing parts supplied by reference TRBV9 and TRBJ2-2, is DSGVTQTPKHLITATGQRVTLRCSPRSGDLSVYWYQQSLDQGLQFLIQYYNGEERAKGNILERFSAQQFPDLHSELNLSSLELGDSALYFCASSHGAGELFFGEGSRLTVL.

This clone showed up just once. J is TRBJ2-2 and V is TRBV27; possible D gene TRBD2, 6 bases. Germline V CDR1 and CDR2: MNHEY, SMNVEV (reference sequence). The ends were cut back, 7 bases at V and 0 bases at J, with 12 bases in the middle. CDR3 length: 15 amino acids. CDR3 amino acids: CASTTVAANTGELFF. For the CDR3, the DNA is TGTGCCAGCACGACGGTAGCGGCGAACACCGGGGAGCTGTTTTTT.